This TCR beta chain was retrieved from a study of radiotherapy plus CTLA-4 blockade in lung cancer. Study-level information: There were objective responses in 15% to 20% of patients, and 31% had disease control.

Details on this clone: Its antigen remains unidentified.

General observations from the study: Researchers report tumor-derived TCR clones expanding in blood after radiotherapy plus ipilimumab.

Focal radiation with ipilimumab CTLA-4 blockade was given to patients with chemo-refractory metastatic non-small-cell lung cancer. Clones were read by immunoSEQ multiplex PCR, and TCRdb kept only the in-frame ones, dropping some. The table shows tens of thousands of clones, with 65% to 85% occurring only once. V was clipped by 11 bases and J by 1 base; unmatched bases: 12. Per germline, CDR1 ENHRY and CDR2 SYGVKD. CDR3 length equals 15 residues. The sequence derives from a human donor with non-small cell lung cancer who had a partial response to radiotherapy plus ipilimumab. The input for sequencing was peripheral blood, taken from a patient treated with radiotherapy plus ipilimumab. The V gene is TRBV10-3, the J gene TRBJ2-7, with 9 bases matching TRBD1. The CDR3 DNA is TGTGCCTCCCTTGAACAGGGGGCCCCATCCTACGAGCAGTACTTC. This gives the protein CASLEQGAPSYEQYF.